This TCR beta chain stems from a study of cytomegalovirus exposure and HLA in healthy donors. Study findings and constraints: It was likely that a cluster of highly shared sequence variants was a sequencing artifact. CMV serostatus was the only recorded immune exposure for donors. Later analysis suggested most CMV-associated TCR beta chains were HLA-restricted. An analysis done earlier found most TCR beta V segments productive about 87% or about 30% of the time.

V dropped 4 bases and J dropped 0; count of bases not matched to a gene: 6. Germline CDR1 and CDR2: SGHTS and YDEGEE. The CDR3 spans 16 residues. Concerning this clone itself: Its antigen is still unknown.

PCR primers comprised 60 Vbeta and 13 Jbeta primers. Assay: immunoSEQ multiplex PCR; the TCRdb copy retains only in-frame clones and omits some. The sample shows 200,000 to 300,000 clones, just under 85% of them seen only once. Sequences were obtained from PBMCs. The chain recombines TRBV5-8 with TRBJ2-7; 11 nucleotides match TRBD2. The origin of this receptor is a woman in her thirties or forties in good health and CMV-seropositive. CDR3 coding DNA: TGTGCCAGCAGCCGGGACGGGACTAGCGGCTCCTACGAGCAGTACTTC. Protein: CASSRDGTSGSYEQYF.